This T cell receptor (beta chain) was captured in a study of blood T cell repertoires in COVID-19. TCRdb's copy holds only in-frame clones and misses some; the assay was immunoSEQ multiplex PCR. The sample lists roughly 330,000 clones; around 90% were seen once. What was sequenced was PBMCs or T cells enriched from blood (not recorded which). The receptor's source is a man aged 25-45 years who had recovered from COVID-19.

CDR3 amino acids: CASSPTSYGYTF. For the CDR3, the DNA is TGTGCCAGCAGCCCGACAAGTTATGGCTACACCTTC. The chain links TRBV6-5 to TRBJ1-2; D unclear. Trimming stripped 6 bases from V and 5 bases from J, with 10 bases between. The CDR3 spans 12 residues. Germline values: CDR1 MNHEY, CDR2 SVGAGI.